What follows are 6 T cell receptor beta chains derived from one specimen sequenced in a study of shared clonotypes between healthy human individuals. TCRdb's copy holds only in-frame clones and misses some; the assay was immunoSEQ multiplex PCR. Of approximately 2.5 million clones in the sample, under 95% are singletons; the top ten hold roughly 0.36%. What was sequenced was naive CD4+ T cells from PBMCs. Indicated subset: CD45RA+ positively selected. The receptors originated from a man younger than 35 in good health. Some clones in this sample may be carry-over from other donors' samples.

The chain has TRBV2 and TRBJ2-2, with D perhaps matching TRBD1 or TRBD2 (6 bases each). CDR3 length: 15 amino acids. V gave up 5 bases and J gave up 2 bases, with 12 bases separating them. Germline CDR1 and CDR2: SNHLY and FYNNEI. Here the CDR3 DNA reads TGTGCCAGCAGTTGGGGGGCTCCCAACACCGGGGAGCTGTTTTTT. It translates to CASSWGAPNTGELFF.

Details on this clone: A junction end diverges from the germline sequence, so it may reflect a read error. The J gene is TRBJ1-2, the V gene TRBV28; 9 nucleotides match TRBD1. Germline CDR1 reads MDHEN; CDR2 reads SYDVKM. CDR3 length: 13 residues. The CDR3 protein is CASSIPGQGKLSF. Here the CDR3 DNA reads TGTGCCAGCAGCATACCGGGACAGGGAAAGTTGAGCTTC.

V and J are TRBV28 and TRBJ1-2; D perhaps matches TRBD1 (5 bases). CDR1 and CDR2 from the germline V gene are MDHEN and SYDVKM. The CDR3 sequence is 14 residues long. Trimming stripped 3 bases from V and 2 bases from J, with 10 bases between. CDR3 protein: CASSFFRENYGYTF. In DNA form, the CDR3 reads TGTGCCAGCAGTTTCTTCAGGGAGAACTATGGCTACACCTTC.

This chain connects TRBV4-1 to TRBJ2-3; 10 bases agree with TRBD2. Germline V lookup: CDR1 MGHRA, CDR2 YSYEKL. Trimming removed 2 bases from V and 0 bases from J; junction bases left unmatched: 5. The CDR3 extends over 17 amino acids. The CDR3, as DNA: TGCGCCAGCAGCCAACGACATAGCGGGGGGAGCACAGATACGCAGTATTTT. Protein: CASSQRHSGGSTDTQYF.

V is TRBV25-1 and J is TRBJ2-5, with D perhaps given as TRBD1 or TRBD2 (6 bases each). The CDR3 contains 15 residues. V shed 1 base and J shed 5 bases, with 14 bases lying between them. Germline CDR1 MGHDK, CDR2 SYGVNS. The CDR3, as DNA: TGTGCCAGCAGTGAATCCGGGGGCGCGGGGGAGACCCAGTACTTC. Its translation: CASSESGGAGETQYF. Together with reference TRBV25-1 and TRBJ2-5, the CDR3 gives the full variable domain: EADIYQTPRYLVIGTGKKITLECSQTMGHDKMYWYQQDPGMELHLIHYSYGVNSTEKGDLSSESTVSRIRTEHFPLTLESARPSHTSQYLCASSESGGAGETQYFGPGTRLLVL.

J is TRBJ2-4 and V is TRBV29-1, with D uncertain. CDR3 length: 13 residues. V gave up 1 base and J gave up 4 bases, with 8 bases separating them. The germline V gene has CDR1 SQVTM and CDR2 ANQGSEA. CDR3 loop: CSVEVTGKNIQYF. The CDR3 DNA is TGCAGCGTTGAAGTGACTGGGAAAAACATTCAGTACTTC.